Below are 6 T cell receptor beta chains sequenced from a single sample in a study of blood T cell repertoires in COVID-19. Measured with immunoSEQ multiplex PCR; TCRdb has only the in-frame clones, and not every one. Here the sample spans about 150,000 clones, more than 80% being singletons. The material sequenced was PBMCs or T cells enriched from blood (not recorded which). These TCRs come from a man aged 50 or older who had recovered from COVID-19.

The chain is built from TRBV9 and TRBJ1-4; D might be TRBD1 (5 bases). The CDR3 extends over 15 amino acids. V lost 0 bases and J 6 bases, leaving 12 bases between the germline ends. Per germline, CDR1 SGDLS and CDR2 YYNGEE. CDR3 amino acids: CASSVAGGFYEKLFF. CDR3 DNA: TGTGCCAGCAGCGTAGCGGGGGGATTCTATGAAAAACTGTTTTTT.

In its sample, this clone was seen a few times. The J gene is TRBJ1-6, the V gene TRBV10-2; D is undetermined. CDR1 and CDR2 from the germline V gene are WSHSY and SAAADI. The V and J ends lost 6 bases and 16 bases respectively, with 16 bases between them. The CDR3 spans 12 residues. CDR3 region: CASSYSQTSLHF. In DNA form, the CDR3 reads TGCGCCAGCAGCTACAGCCAGACGTCGCTCCACTTT.

This chain connects TRBV2 to TRBJ1-5; 8 nucleotides line up with TRBD1. This CDR3 region has 16 residues. With V trimmed by 4 bases and J by 6 bases, 11 bases remained unmatched. Germline V gene lookup returns CDR1 SNHLY and CDR2 FYNNEI. DNA for the CDR3: TGTGCCAGCAGTGGCTTGGACAGGGTGGGGCGTCAGCCCCAGCATTTT. Translated, it gives CASSGLDRVGRQPQHF.

The sample holds one count of this clone. The CDR3 here is CASRQTGTGNTEAFF. DNA for the CDR3: TGTGCCAGCAGACAAACTGGGACAGGTAACACTGAAGCTTTCTTT. V usage is TRBV7-8 and J usage is TRBJ1-1, with 8 bases identical to TRBD1. Germline V gene lookup returns CDR1 SGHVS and CDR2 FQNEAQ. The length of the CDR3 is 15 residues. With 6 bases clipped from V and 2 bases from J, the junction kept 8 bases outside the gene matches. Full variable domain (missing parts from reference TRBV7-8 and TRBJ1-1): GAGVSQSPRYKVAKRGQDVALRCDPISGHVSLFWYQQALGQGPEFLTYFQNEAQLDKSGLPSDRFFAERPEGSVSTLKIQRTQQEDSAVYLCASRQTGTGNTEAFFGQGTRLTVV.

The sample holds one count of this clone. The chain is built from TRBV6-1 and TRBJ1-3; D remains ambiguous. The germline V gene encodes CDR1 MNHNS and CDR2 SASEGT. Trimming left V 0 bases short and J 0 bases short, with 9 bases between. The CDR3 is 16 residues long. CDR3 sequence (DNA): TGTGCCAGCAGTGAAGCGGTAGATTTCTCTGGAAACACCATATATTTT. Translating it yields CASSEAVDFSGNTIYF.

The chain couples TRBV9 to TRBJ1-6; 9 bases agree with TRBD1. Germline V CDR1 and CDR2: SGDLS, YYNGEE. The length of the CDR3 is 15 residues. The V gene end was trimmed by 3 bases and the J gene end by 14 bases; junction bases not matched to a gene: 12. The CDR3 region has the DNA TGTGCCAGCAGCGAGGGGGACAGGGAAGGGGGCACCCTCCACTTT. Protein product: CASSEGDREGGTLHF.